The 6 T cell receptor beta chains below were found in one sample sequenced in a study of cytomegalovirus exposure and HLA in healthy donors. A multiplex PCR was run with 60 Vbeta primers and 13 Jbeta primers. Measured with immunoSEQ multiplex PCR; TCRdb has only the in-frame clones, and not every one. Counted here are about 170,000 clones, about three quarters occurring once; the ten biggest clones make up roughly 1.9%. The material sequenced was PBMCs. The receptors originated from a female donor in good health and CMV-seronegative.

The chain recombines TRBV4-1 with TRBJ1-2, with 8 nucleotides matching TRBD1. This CDR3 has 14 residues. Germline CDR1 and CDR2: MGHRA and YSYEKL. V was clipped by 4 bases and J by 3 bases; unmatched bases: 4. The CDR3 coding sequence is TGCGCCAGCAGCCTCGGACAGGGAGACTATGGCTACACCTTC. Its protein product is CASSLGQGDYGYTF.

The gene calls are TRBV5-1 and TRBJ2-1; D not resolved. With 0 bases removed from V and 5 bases from J, the gap between germline ends came to 6 bases. The CDR3 totals 13 residues. The germline V gene encodes CDR1 SGHRS and CDR2 YFSETQ. As DNA, the CDR3 is TGCGCCAGCAGCTTGGGGCCCGACAATGAGCAGTTCTTC. Translated, it gives CASSLGPDNEQFF.

This chain links TRBV2 with TRBJ1-2, with 7 bases that match TRBD1. After removal of 10 bases from V and 1 base from J, the junction contained 18 bases not matched to a gene. CDR1 and CDR2 (germline): SNHLY, FYNNEI. The CDR3 sequence is 17 residues long. In nucleotides, the CDR3 is TGTGCCAACCGATTACCGGGACAGCCCCACATTAACTATGGCTACACCTTC. This gives the protein CANRLPGQPHINYGYTF. Variable domain in full (rest from reference TRBV2 and TRBJ1-2): EPEVTQTPSHQVTQMGQEVILRCVPISNHLYFYWYRQILGQKVEFLVSFYNNEISEKSEIFDDQFSVERPDGSNFTLKIRSTKLEDSAMYFCANRLPGQPHINYGYTFGSGTRLTVV.

The chain uses TRBV7-9 and TRBJ1-1, with 10 nucleotides matching TRBD1. Trimming removed 6 bases from V and 6 bases from J; junction bases left unmatched: 13. The CDR3 sequence is 16 residues long. The V gene's germline CDR1 is SEHNR and CDR2 FQNEAQ (reference sequence). CDR3 in DNA: TGTGCCAGCAGGGAAGGGACAGGGGTATATCTTCCTGAAGCTTTCTTT. Protein sequence: CASREGTGVYLPEAFF.

The genes are TRBV2 and TRBJ1-2; D is undetermined. This CDR3 is built from 16 residues. Trimming took 1 base from V and 4 from J, leaving 16 bases between them. The germline CDR1 and CDR2 sequences are SNHLY and FYNNEI. The CDR3 loop reads CASSEVHEGASYGYTF. The CDR3 nucleotides read TGTGCCAGCAGTGAAGTCCATGAGGGCGCAAGCTATGGCTACACCTTC.

V gene TRBV6-5 combines with J gene TRBJ2-1; the D gene is possibly TRBD2 (5 bases). The CDR3 extends over 13 amino acids. V was cut by 5 bases and J by 15 bases, with 20 bases left in between. The V gene's germline CDR1 is MNHEY and CDR2 SVGAGI. The CDR3 reads CASSPPGRGPPFF. CDR3 sequence (DNA): TGTGCCAGCAGTCCTCCTGGGAGAGGGCCGCCGTTCTTC.